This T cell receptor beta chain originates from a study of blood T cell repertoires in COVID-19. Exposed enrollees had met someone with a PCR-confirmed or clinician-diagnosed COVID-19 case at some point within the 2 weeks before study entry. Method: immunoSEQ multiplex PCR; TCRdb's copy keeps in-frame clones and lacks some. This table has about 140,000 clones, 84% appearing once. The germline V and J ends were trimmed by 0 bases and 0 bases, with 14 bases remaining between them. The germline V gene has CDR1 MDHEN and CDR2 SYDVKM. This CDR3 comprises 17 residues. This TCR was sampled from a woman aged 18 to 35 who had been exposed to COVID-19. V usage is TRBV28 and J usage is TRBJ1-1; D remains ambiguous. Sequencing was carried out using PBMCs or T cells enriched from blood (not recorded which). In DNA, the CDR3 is TGTGCCAGCAGTTTATGGGCCGTATCCTCAATGAACACTGAAGCTTTCTTT. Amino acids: CASSLWAVSSMNTEAFF.